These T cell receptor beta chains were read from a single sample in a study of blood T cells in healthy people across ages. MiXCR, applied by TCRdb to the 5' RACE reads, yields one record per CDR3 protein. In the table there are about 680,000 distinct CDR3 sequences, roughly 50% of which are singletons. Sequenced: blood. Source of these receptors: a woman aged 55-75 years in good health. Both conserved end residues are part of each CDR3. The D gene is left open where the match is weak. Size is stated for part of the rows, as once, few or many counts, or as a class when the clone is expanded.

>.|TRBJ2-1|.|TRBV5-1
CASRNGESYNEQFF
TGCGCCAGCAGGAATGGAGAAAGCTACAATGAGCAGTTCTTC
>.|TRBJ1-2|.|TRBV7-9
CASSLITERGYTF
TGTGCCAGCAGTCTAATCACAGAGCGCGGCTACACCTTC
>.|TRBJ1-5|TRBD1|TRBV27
CASGGTGNQPQHF
TGTGCCAGCGGGGGGACAGGGAATCAGCCCCAGCATTTT
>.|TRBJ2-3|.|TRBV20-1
CSARVPSGLQDTQYF
TGCAGTGCTAGAGTTCCGTCCGGACTACAAGATACGCAGTATTTT
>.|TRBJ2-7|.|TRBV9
CASSVGVESSYEQYF
TGTGCCAGCAGCGTAGGCGTGGAAAGCTCCTACGAGCAGTACTTC
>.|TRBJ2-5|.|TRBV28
CASSSFRGRGTGQETQYF
TGTGCCAGCAGCAGTTTTAGGGGCAGGGGAACGGGCCAAGAGACCCAGTACTTC
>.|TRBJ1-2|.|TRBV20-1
CSAQTRLMIGYTF
TGCAGTGCCCAAACCCGGTTAATGATTGGCTACACCTTC
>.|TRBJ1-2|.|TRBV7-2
CASSLGRGAGGGYTF
TGTGCCAGCAGCTTAGGTCGGGGAGCTGGAGGCGGCTACACCTTC
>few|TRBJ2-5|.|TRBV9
CASSVESDTGDLRETQYF
TGTGCCAGCAGCGTAGAGTCCGACACGGGGGACCTCCGGGAGACCCAGTACTTC
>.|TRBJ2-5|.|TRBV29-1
CSGDRVPQETQYF
TGCAGCGGTGATCGGGTACCCCAAGAGACCCAGTACTTC
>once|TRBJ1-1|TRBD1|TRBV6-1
CASSEIGTGHPRGEAFF
TGTGCCAGCAGTGAGATTGGGACAGGTCACCCGAGGGGTGAAGCTTTCTTT
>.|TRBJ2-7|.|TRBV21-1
CAGSALDSHGLYEQYF
TGTGCCGGCAGCGCCCTGGACAGCCACGGACTCTACGAGCAGTACTTC
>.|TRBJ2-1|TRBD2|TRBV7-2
CASSSRTRGYNEQFF
TGCGCCAGCAGCTCTCGGACTAGGGGCTACAATGAGCAGTTCTTC
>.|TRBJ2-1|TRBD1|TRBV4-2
CASSQDPGQGSNEQFF
TGTGCCAGCAGCCAAGATCCGGGACAGGGCTCCAATGAGCAGTTCTTC
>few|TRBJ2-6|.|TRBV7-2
CASSLAPSASGANVLTF
TGTGCCAGCAGCTTAGCGCCTTCTGCCTCTGGGGCCAACGTCCTGACTTTC
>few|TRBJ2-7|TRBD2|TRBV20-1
CSAPDRPTSGRRYEQYF
TGCAGTGCTCCGGACAGGCCTACTAGCGGGAGAAGGTACGAGCAGTACTTC